This entry is about one TCR beta chain. What it recognizes is unknown. These data are taken from a study of siplizumab effects on memory and regulatory T cells. The J segment lost 4 bases and the V segment lost 5 bases, leaving 10 bases of the junction unmatched. Germline-derived CDR1 and CDR2 are SGHAT and FQNNGV. The CDR3 sequence is 16 residues long. Regarding the study as a whole: Sequences that were alloreactive and traceable to unstimulated CD4+ memory cells were significantly reduced by siplizumab. Mappable CD4+ clones that were alloreactive averaged 68.8% Treg-derived with siplizumab versus around 27% in controls. No naive or memory phenotype could be assigned to roughly 75-97% of proliferating clones.

Some clones are missing from TCRdb's copy, which holds only in-frame ones; the method was immunoSEQ multiplex PCR. The repertoire holds about 110,000 clones, with about nine tenths as singletons. The rearrangement uses TRBV11-2 and TRBJ2-7; 11 bases line up with TRBD2. This clonotype was obtained from a human donor in good health. Material: CD4+ T cells sorted from blood. The chain's CDR3 is CASSTGLAVVRYEQYF. The CDR3, as DNA: TGTGCCAGCAGCACGGGACTAGCGGTTGTTCGGTACGAGCAGTACTTC. Full variable domain (remainder filled in from reference TRBV11-2 and TRBJ2-7): EAGVAQSPRYKIIEKRQSVAFWCNPISGHATLYWYQQILGQGPKLLIQFQNNGVVDDSQLPKDRFSAERLKGVDSTLKIQPAKLEDSAVYLCASSTGLAVVRYEQYFGPGTRLTVT.